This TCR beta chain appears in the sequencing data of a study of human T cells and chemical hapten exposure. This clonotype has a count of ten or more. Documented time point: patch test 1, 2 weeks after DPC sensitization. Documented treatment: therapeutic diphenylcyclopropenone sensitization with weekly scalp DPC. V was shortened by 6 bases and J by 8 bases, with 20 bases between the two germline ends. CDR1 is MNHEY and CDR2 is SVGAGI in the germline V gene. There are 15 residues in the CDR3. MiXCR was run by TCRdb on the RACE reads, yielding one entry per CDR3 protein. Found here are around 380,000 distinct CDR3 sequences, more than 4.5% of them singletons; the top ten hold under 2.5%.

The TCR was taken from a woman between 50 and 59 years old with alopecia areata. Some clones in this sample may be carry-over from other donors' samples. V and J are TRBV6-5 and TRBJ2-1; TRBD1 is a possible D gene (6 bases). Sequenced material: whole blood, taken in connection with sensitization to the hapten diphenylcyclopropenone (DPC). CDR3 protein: CASRPYRVGEDEQFF. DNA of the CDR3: TGTGCCAGCAGACCTTACAGGGTGGGGGAAGATGAGCAGTTCTTC.